The clone carrying this T cell receptor beta chain was counted a single time. J was trimmed by 6 bases and V by 6 bases; bases with no gene match: 13. This CDR3 comprises 16 residues. In germline, CDR1 is LNHDA, CDR2 SQIVND (reference sequence). Sequencing used immunoSEQ multiplex PCR; TCRdb keeps in-frame clones, though not all of them. The table shows some 200,000 clones, with more than 80% occurring only once. This sample was taken from a study of blood T cell repertoires in COVID-19. Sequences were obtained from peripheral blood. The clonotype comes from a woman aged 60-75 years with acute or convalescent COVID-19. This sequence joins TRBV19 and TRBJ1-2; the match to TRBD1 covers 10 bases. Here the CDR3 DNA reads TGTGCCAGTAGGGAGACAGGGGGCACCTTGGCGGATGGCTACACCTTC. Its protein is CASRETGGTLADGYTF.